These 4 T cell receptor beta chains share one sample of origin, sequenced in a study of sequential checkpoint blockade in melanoma. As to treatment: randomized to nivolumab then ipilimumab (arm A) or the reverse (arm B). Generated by immunoSEQ multiplex PCR, the TCRdb table keeps only in-frame clones and is missing some. In the table there are about 12,000 clones, around a quarter of which are singletons. Sequences were derived from tumor tissue (inferred from file names), sampled from a patient given nivolumab and ipilimumab in sequence. The receptor source for this set is a human donor with melanoma.

This chain links TRBV18 with TRBJ1-2; weak D call: TRBD1 (5 bases). The length of the CDR3 is 15 residues. Trimming cost V 2 bases and J 7 bases, with 17 bases left between them. From germline, CDR1 is KGHSH and CDR2 LQKENI. The CDR3 DNA is TGTGCCAGCTCACCATCCGGGACGGGGATCCGTGGCTACACCTTC. This gives the protein CASSPSGTGIRGYTF.

A single count supports this clone. This sequence joins TRBV28 and TRBJ2-1; 12 bases agree with TRBD2. The V gene end was trimmed by 5 bases and the J gene end by 0 bases; junction bases not matched to a gene: 8. In germline, CDR1 is MDHEN, CDR2 SYDVKM. This CDR3 has 18 amino acids. This CDR3 is CASSLSSGRERSYNEQFF. Here the CDR3 DNA reads TGTGCCAGCAGTCTCTCTAGCGGGAGGGAACGCTCCTACAATGAGCAGTTCTTC.

This clone was observed a handful of times. The J gene is TRBJ2-7, the V gene TRBV6-8, with D tentatively TRBD1 (6 bases). The CDR3 is 13 amino acids. The germline V gene has CDR1 MNHGY and CDR2 SAAAGT. V was cut by 6 bases and J by 5 bases, with 14 bases left in between. The CDR3 region has the DNA TGTGCCAGCAGATCACAGGGAGTCAACGAGCAGTACTTC. It translates to CASRSQGVNEQYF.

This clone was detected ten times or more. The CDR3 DNA is TGTGCCAGCAGACGGACAGATTCGAACACTGAAGCTTTCTTT. It codes for CASRRTDSNTEAFF. The gene calls are TRBV11-3 and TRBJ1-1, with D possibly being TRBD1 (6 bases). V shed 6 bases and J shed 1 base, with 12 bases lying between them. The CDR3 has 14 residues. CDR1 is SGHNT and CDR2 is YENEEA in the germline V gene.